This T cell receptor (beta chain) was observed in a study of OX40 agonist ivuxolimab in advanced cancers. The V gene's germline CDR1 is SEHNR and CDR2 FQNEAQ (reference sequence). The CDR3 is made up of 11 amino acids. V was clipped by 6 bases and J by 7 bases, with 10 bases between them. Sequenced by immunoSEQ multiplex PCR; TCRdb stores in-frame clones only, minus some. The sample records 50,000 to 80,000 clones, roughly 81% being singletons. The TCR was taken from an adult with an advanced solid tumor such as melanoma, head and neck, liver or kidney cancer. Sequenced material: CD4+ or CD8+ T cells sorted from blood, taken in a trial of the OX40 agonist ivuxolimab. This chain connects TRBV7-9 to TRBJ2-7; D is undetermined. The CDR3 DNA reads as TGTGCCAGCAGTTGGTTGGAAGAGCAGTACTTC. This encodes CASSWLEEQYF.